This passage covers 7 T cell receptor beta chains from one sample sequenced in a study of T cell responses to AZD1222 COVID-19 vaccine. TCRdb keeps only in-frame clones here, not all; method: immunoSEQ multiplex PCR. The sample holds approximately 150,000 clones, about 90% seen once. Material: peripheral blood, obtained 28 days after the second AZD1222 dose. The source of these receptors is an adult who received the AZD1222 COVID-19 vaccine.

This chain uses TRBV6-2 or TRBV6-3 with TRBJ1-1, with a tentative D call TRBD1 (6 bases). CDR3 length equals 15 residues. Germline values: CDR1 MNHEY, CDR2 SVGEGT. Trimming stripped 4 bases from V and 1 base from J, with 13 bases between. CDR3 sequence (DNA): TGTGCCAGCAGTTGGGGTCAAGGGGGGAACACTGAAGCTTTCTTT. Translating it yields CASSWGQGGNTEAFF.

The genes are TRBV11-2 and TRBJ2-2; D is unresolved. Trimming stripped 0 bases from V and 6 bases from J, with 5 bases between. The germline V gene encodes CDR1 SGHAT and CDR2 FQNNGV. CDR3 length equals 13 residues. CDR3 nucleotides: TGTGCCAGCAGCTTAGATTACGCCGGGGAGCTGTTTTTT. Residues: CASSLDYAGELFF.

This chain connects TRBV6-1 to TRBJ1-5; tentatively, D is TRBD1 (6 bases). Trimming removed 1 base from V and 1 base from J, with 11 bases in between. From germline, CDR1 is MNHNS and CDR2 SASEGT. The CDR3 has 16 residues. CDR3 sequence reads: CASSEEGRGSNQPQHF. CDR3 DNA sequence: TGTGCCAGCAGTGAAGAGGGCAGGGGAAGCAATCAGCCCCAGCATTTT.

The CDR3 loop is CASSVDKNTGELFF. CDR3 bases: TGTGCCAGCAGCGTCGACAAGAACACCGGGGAGCTGTTTTTT. The rearrangement links TRBV13 to TRBJ2-2, with unresolved D. Germline loops: CDR1 PRHDT, CDR2 FYEKMQ (reference sequence). The CDR3 runs to 14 residues. V dropped 5 bases and J dropped 1 base, with 8 bases sitting between them.

The chain employs TRBV3-1 (or the pseudogene TRBV3-2) and TRBJ1-4, with 7 nucleotides matching TRBD1. The germline V gene has CDR1 LGHDT and CDR2 YNNKEL (reference sequence). The CDR3 runs 15 residues. V was pared by 4 bases and J by 4 bases, with 6 bases of the junction left unmatched. The CDR3 loop reads CASSPPGQFNEKLFF. The CDR3 DNA reads TGTGCCAGCAGCCCTCCGGGACAGTTTAATGAAAAACTGTTTTTT.

The rearrangement joins TRBV2 to TRBJ2-5; 8 nucleotides agree with TRBD2. This CDR3 has 13 amino acids. Germline CDR1 reads SNHLY; CDR2 reads FYNNEI. J gave up 5 bases and V 11 bases, and 10 bases lay outside the gene matches. For the CDR3, the DNA is TGTGCCTGGGGACTAGAGGTTGGGGAGACCCAGTACTTC. Its translation: CAWGLEVGETQYF.

This clone has only one observation. This chain connects TRBV11-2 to TRBJ1-6; 9 bases map to TRBD1. The germline V gene has CDR1 SGHAT and CDR2 FQNNGV. V lost 5 bases to trimming and J lost 11 bases; unmatched junction nucleotides: 16. This CDR3 is 17 amino acids long. In DNA form, the CDR3 reads TGTGCCAGCAGCCCGTTAAGGTACAGGGGGCGCGGAACACCCCTCCACTTT. As protein: CASSPLRYRGRGTPLHF.